One sample yielded the 24 T cell receptor beta chains listed below, sequenced in a study of blood T cell repertoires in COVID-19. Sequenced by immunoSEQ multiplex PCR; TCRdb stores in-frame clones only, minus some. This table has approximately 140,000 clones, roughly 83% appearing once. What was sequenced was PBMCs or T cells enriched from blood (not recorded which). These receptors originate from a middle-aged man with acute COVID-19.

The genes are TRBV28 and TRBJ2-7; TRBD2 aligns across 7 bases. Looked up from germline, CDR1 is MDHEN and CDR2 is SYDVKM. J gave up 1 base and V 8 bases, and 5 bases lay outside the gene matches. This CDR3 has 13 amino acids. The CDR3 DNA follows: TGTGCCAGCTGGCGGGAGAAATCCTACGAGCAGTACTTC. Translated: CASWREKSYEQYF.

This clone was recorded once. The genes are TRBV7-9 and TRBJ2-2; TRBD1 aligns across 10 bases. CDR1 SEHNR and CDR2 FQNEAQ come from the germline V gene (reference sequence). This CDR3 is 16 amino acids long. Germline trimming cut 3 bases from V and 7 bases from J; bases unmatched to any gene: 8. The CDR3 loop reads CASSFPRGTGVGELFF. The CDR3 DNA sequence: TGTGCCAGCAGCTTTCCACGGGGGACAGGGGTCGGGGAGCTGTTTTTT.

The CDR3 loop reads CASSLGGTRHYNEQFF. The CDR3, as DNA: TGCGCCAGCAGCTTGGGGGGGACTAGGCACTACAATGAGCAGTTCTTC. The V call is TRBV5-1, the J call TRBJ2-1, with 8 bases identical to TRBD2. The V segment lost 0 bases and the J segment 3 bases; nucleotides outside the gene matches: 5. This CDR3 comprises 16 residues. Germline V gene sequence: CDR1 SGHRS, CDR2 YFSETQ. Filled out from reference TRBV5-1 and TRBJ2-1, the complete variable domain reads KAGVTQTPRYLIKTRGQQVTLSCSPISGHRSVSWYQQTPGQGLQFLFEYFSETQRNKGNFPGRFSGRQFSNSRSEMNVSTLELGDSALYLCASSLGGTRHYNEQFFGPGTRLTVL.

The chain has TRBV2 and TRBJ2-2, with 8 bases aligning to TRBD2. Germline loops: CDR1 SNHLY, CDR2 FYNNEI. Trimming removed 5 bases from V and 6 bases from J; junction bases left unmatched: 11. The CDR3 has 16 residues. CDR3: CASSSPGGVIPGELFF. The CDR3 region has the DNA TGTGCCAGCAGTTCCCCCGGGGGGGTCATCCCCGGGGAGCTGTTTTTT.

This chain uses TRBV5-4 with TRBJ1-6; perhaps TRBD1 as D (5 bases). Germline V lookup: CDR1 SGHNT, CDR2 YYREEE (reference sequence). The CDR3 loop spans 16 amino acids. V was pared by 4 bases and J by 10 bases, with 21 bases between. The CDR3 sequence: CASSPGRAREQSPLHF. In DNA form, the CDR3 reads TGTGCCAGCAGCCCAGGCCGGGCCAGGGAACAGTCACCCCTCCACTTT.

V usage is TRBV7-9 and J usage is TRBJ1-2; 7 bases fit TRBD1. Germline-derived CDR1 and CDR2 are SEHNR and FQNEAQ (reference sequence). This CDR3 is 14 amino acids long. V lost 8 bases, J lost 8 bases, and 14 bases stayed unmatched. CDR3 sequence (DNA): TGTGCCAGCGGTCGACAGGGCCCCTTAAGCGGCTACACCTTC. Translated: CASGRQGPLSGYTF.

The chain uses TRBV10-3 and TRBJ1-5; D unclear. The V gene lost 0 bases and the J gene lost 4 bases, with 4 bases spanning the gap. The CDR3 consists of 13 residues. From germline, CDR1 is ENHRY and CDR2 SYGVKD. In DNA form, the CDR3 reads TGTGCCATCAGTGAGTCGAGAAATCAGCCCCAGCATTTT. It encodes CAISESRNQPQHF.

This clone is a singleton in its sample. The V call is TRBV28, the J call TRBJ2-2, with TRBD2 identical over 10 bases. The CDR3 runs 16 residues. Germline CDR1 MDHEN, CDR2 SYDVKM. V lost 8 bases to trimming and J lost 0 bases; unmatched junction nucleotides: 6. The CDR3 is CASRSGRASNTGELFF. The CDR3 coding sequence is TGTGCCAGCCGGAGCGGGAGGGCCTCGAACACCGGGGAGCTGTTTTTT.

The rearrangement uses TRBV19 and TRBJ2-2; D perhaps matches TRBD2 (5 bases). The CDR3 is 13 residues long. Germline lookup yields CDR1 LNHDA and CDR2 SQIVND (reference sequence). With 4 bases removed from V and 5 bases from J, the gap between germline ends came to 8 bases. The DNA for the CDR3 is TGTGCCAGTAGTAGAGGGATTACCGGGGAGCTGTTTTTT. This gives the protein CASSRGITGELFF.

The CDR3 loop is CASSVEEIEGGTEAFF. DNA of the CDR3: TGTGCCAGCAGCGTAGAAGAAATCGAGGGCGGAACTGAAGCTTTCTTT. The chain has TRBV7-8 and TRBJ1-1; no clear D. Germline CDR1 is SGHVS and CDR2 is FQNEAQ. The CDR3 totals 16 residues. V was pared by 5 bases and J by 5 bases, with 21 bases between.

The chain joins TRBV10-3 to TRBJ1-5; TRBD1 is a possible D gene (5 bases). The CDR3 loop spans 13 amino acids. Germline CDR1 and CDR2: ENHRY and SYGVKD. V was clipped by 2 bases and J by 6 bases, with 8 bases between them. DNA for the CDR3: TGTGCCATCAGTGAGCTCGGGGGTCAGCCCCAGCATTTT. Residues: CAISELGGQPQHF.

This chain connects TRBV5-6 to TRBJ1-3; weak D call: TRBD1 (5 bases). Germline V lookup: CDR1 SGHDT, CDR2 YYEEEE. Trimming removed 4 bases from V and 0 bases from J, with 8 bases in between. This CDR3 is built from 14 residues. The CDR3 DNA reads TGTGCCAGCAGCCGTGACAGCTCTGGAAACACCATATATTTT. The encoded protein is CASSRDSSGNTIYF.

V usage is TRBV7-6 and J usage is TRBJ2-7; the D gene is possibly TRBD1 (6 bases). The germline V gene has CDR1 SGHVS and CDR2 FNYEAQ. This CDR3 spans 13 amino acids. Deletions cut 4 bases from V and 2 bases from J, with 9 bases between. Written as DNA, the CDR3 is TGTGCCAGCAGCTCGACAGGTCCCTACGAGCAGTACTTC. Protein product: CASSSTGPYEQYF.

V and J are TRBV27 and TRBJ2-4, with 11 bases lining up with TRBD2. Germline CDR1 and CDR2: MNHEY and SMNVEV (reference sequence). The CDR3 has 16 amino acids. J was trimmed by 8 bases and V by 5 bases; bases with no gene match: 11. The CDR3 loop is CASSLPNSGRGDIQYF. Here the CDR3 DNA reads TGTGCCAGCAGTCTACCGAATAGCGGGAGGGGTGACATTCAGTACTTC.

V and J are TRBV19 and TRBJ1-6, with 10 bases fitting TRBD1. CDR3 length: 15 amino acids. Germline-derived CDR1 and CDR2 are LNHDA and SQIVND (reference sequence). The junction had 1 base not matched to a gene; V was cut back by 3 bases and J by 5 bases. Here the CDR3 reads CASSIGQGDNSPLHF. The CDR3 region has the DNA TGTGCCAGTAGTATTGGACAGGGGGATAATTCACCCCTCCACTTT.

The chain joins TRBV5-1 to TRBJ1-1; D not resolved. The CDR3 length is 14 residues. Germline assignment: CDR1 SGHRS and CDR2 YFSETQ. Trimming took 0 bases from V and 3 from J, leaving 9 bases between them. As DNA, the CDR3 is TGCGCCAGCAGCTTGGCCGGGAGGGACACTGAAGCTTTCTTT. The encoded protein is CASSLAGRDTEAFF.

This clone turned up a few times. The chain recombines TRBV12-3 or TRBV12-4 with TRBJ2-7; a weak D match, TRBD1 (5 bases). This CDR3 region has 12 residues. Trimming took off 6 bases at V and 5 bases at J, with 11 bases between the two ends. CDR3 sequence reads: CASSPWGDEQYF. CDR3 nucleotides: TGTGCCAGCAGCCCGTGGGGCGACGAGCAGTACTTC.

The chain is built from TRBV2 and TRBJ2-3; 13 bases are a match to TRBD2. Trimming took 2 bases from V and 2 from J; bases not matched to a gene: 7. The germline V gene has CDR1 SNHLY and CDR2 FYNNEI. The CDR3 consists of 18 residues. Here the CDR3 reads CASSEFRGLAGDTDTQYF. The DNA for the CDR3 is TGTGCCAGCAGTGAATTCCGAGGACTAGCGGGGGACACAGATACGCAGTATTTT.

This rearrangement joins TRBV19 to TRBJ1-3; D unclear. With 6 bases removed from V and 4 bases from J, the gap between germline ends came to 10 bases. From germline, CDR1 is LNHDA and CDR2 SQIVND (reference sequence). CDR3 length: 13 residues. CDR3 protein: CASRDGGGNTIYF. For the CDR3, the DNA is TGTGCCAGTAGAGACGGAGGCGGAAACACCATATATTTT.

The chain couples TRBV21-1 to TRBJ2-1; the table's D gene call, TRBD1, was not cross checked with the DNA. TRBV21-1 is an annotated pseudogene. The CDR3 loop spans 15 amino acids. The DNA for the CDR3 is TGTGCCAGCAGCCCCACAGGGGGTTTCAGAAATGAGCAGTTCTTC. Protein product: CASSPTGGFRNEQFF.

The chain has TRBV10-3 and TRBJ1-3, with D perhaps TRBD1 (6 bases). The CDR3 length is 14 residues. The V gene lost 3 bases and the J gene lost 5 bases, with 11 bases spanning the gap. Germline values: CDR1 ENHRY, CDR2 SYGVKD. This chain's CDR3 is CAISEQGSRNTIYF. As DNA, the CDR3 is TGTGCCATCAGTGAACAGGGTTCCCGAAACACCATATATTTT.

The CDR3 region is CASSRSGQQFYGYTF. As DNA, the CDR3 is TGTGCCAGCAGCCGGTCGGGACAGCAATTCTATGGCTACACCTTC. V gene TRBV11-2 combines with J gene TRBJ1-2; 7 bases agree with TRBD1. Germline trimming cut 5 bases from V and 4 bases from J; bases unmatched to any gene: 10. This CDR3 spans 15 amino acids. Germline V gives CDR1 SGHAT, CDR2 FQNNGV.

The chain uses TRBV21-1 and TRBJ2-1; the table names TRBD2, a call not compared with the DNA. TRBV21-1 is given as a pseudogene. The CDR3 consists of 16 residues. As DNA, the CDR3 is TGTGCCAGCAGCAAAGCCCTAGCGGCTTCCTACAATGAGCAGTTCTTC. Residues: CASSKALAASYNEQFF.

The V gene is TRBV5-6, the J gene TRBJ1-2; 10 positions agree with TRBD1. Germline assignment: CDR1 SGHDT and CDR2 YYEEEE. Germline trimming cut 1 base from V and 7 bases from J; bases unmatched to any gene: 7. This CDR3 contains 15 residues. The CDR3 DNA follows: TGTGCCAGCAGCTTGCGGCGACAGGGGGCGCGTGGCTACACCTTC. Residues: CASSLRRQGARGYTF.